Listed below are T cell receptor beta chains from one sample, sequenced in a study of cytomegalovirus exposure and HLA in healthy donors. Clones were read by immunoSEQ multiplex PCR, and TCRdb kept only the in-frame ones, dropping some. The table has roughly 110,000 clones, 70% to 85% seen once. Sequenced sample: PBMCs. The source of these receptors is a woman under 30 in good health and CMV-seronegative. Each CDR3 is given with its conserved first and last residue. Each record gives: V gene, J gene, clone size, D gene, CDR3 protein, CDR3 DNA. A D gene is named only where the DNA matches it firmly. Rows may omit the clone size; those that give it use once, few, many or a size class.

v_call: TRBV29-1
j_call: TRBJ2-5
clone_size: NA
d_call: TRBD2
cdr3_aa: CSVAGLAKETQYF
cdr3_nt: TGCAGCGTTGCGGGACTAGCGAAAGAGACCCAGTACTTC

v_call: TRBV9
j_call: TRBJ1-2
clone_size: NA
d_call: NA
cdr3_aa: CASSAWVGQTNYGYTF
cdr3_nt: TGTGCCAGCAGCGCCTGGGTGGGGCAGACTAACTATGGCTACACCTTC

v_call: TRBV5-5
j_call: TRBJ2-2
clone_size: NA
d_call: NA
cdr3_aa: CASSLDALNTGELFF
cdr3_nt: TGTGCCAGCAGCTTGGACGCCCTAAACACCGGGGAGCTGTTTTTT

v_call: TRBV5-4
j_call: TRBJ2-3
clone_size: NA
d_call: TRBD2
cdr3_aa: CASRGTSPTDTQYF
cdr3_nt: TGTGCCAGCAGAGGGACTAGCCCGACAGATACGCAGTATTTT

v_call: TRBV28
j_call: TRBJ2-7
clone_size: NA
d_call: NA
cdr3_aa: CASSPVRGTSYEQYF
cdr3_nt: TGTGCCAGCAGTCCAGTTAGGGGAACATCTTACGAGCAGTACTTC

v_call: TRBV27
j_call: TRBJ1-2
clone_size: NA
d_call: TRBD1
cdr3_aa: CASSLTGGDYGYTF
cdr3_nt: TGTGCCAGCAGTTTAACAGGGGGGGACTATGGCTACACCTTC

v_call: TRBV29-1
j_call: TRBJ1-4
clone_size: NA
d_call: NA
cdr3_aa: CSTSRTGEGEKLFF
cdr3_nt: TGCAGCACATCCAGGACTGGGGAGGGAGAAAAACTGTTTTTT

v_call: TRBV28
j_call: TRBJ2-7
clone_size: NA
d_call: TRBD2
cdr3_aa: CASTPGLAGWEQYF
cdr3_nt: TGTGCCAGCACCCCAGGGCTAGCGGGGTGGGAGCAGTACTTC

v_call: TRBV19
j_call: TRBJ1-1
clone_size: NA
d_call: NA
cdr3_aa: CASSILGGAGTEAFF
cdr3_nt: TGTGCCAGTAGTATTCTTGGGGGCGCGGGCACTGAAGCTTTCTTT

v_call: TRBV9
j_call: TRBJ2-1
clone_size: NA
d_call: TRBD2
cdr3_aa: CASSVLAGGRSYNEQFF
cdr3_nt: TGTGCCAGCAGCGTCCTAGCGGGGGGGCGCTCCTACAATGAGCAGTTCTTC

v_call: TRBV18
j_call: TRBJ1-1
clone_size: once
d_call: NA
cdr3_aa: CASSPPIGRGTEAFF
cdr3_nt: TGTGCCAGCTCACCACCCATAGGGAGGGGCACTGAAGCTTTCTTT

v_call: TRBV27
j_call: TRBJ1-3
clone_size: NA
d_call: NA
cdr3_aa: CASSLRGSTGNTIYF
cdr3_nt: TGTGCCAGCAGTTTGAGGGGGAGCACTGGAAACACCATATATTTT

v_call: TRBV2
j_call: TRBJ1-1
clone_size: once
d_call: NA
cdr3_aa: CASSYRRDTLNTEAFF
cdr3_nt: TGTGCCAGCAGTTACCGGCGAGACACCTTAAACACTGAAGCTTTCTTT

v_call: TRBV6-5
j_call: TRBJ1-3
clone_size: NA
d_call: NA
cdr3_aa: CASSPGGGTNTIYF
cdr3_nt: TGTGCCAGCAGCCCTGGGGGAGGTACAAACACCATATATTTT

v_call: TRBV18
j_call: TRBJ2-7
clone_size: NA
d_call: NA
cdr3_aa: CASSPPAGRSGEQYF
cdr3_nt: TGTGCCAGCTCACCACCGGCAGGGCGGAGTGGCGAGCAGTACTTC

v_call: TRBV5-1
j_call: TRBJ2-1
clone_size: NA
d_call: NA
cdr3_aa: CASSWPRDNSYNEQFF
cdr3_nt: TGCGCCAGCAGCTGGCCCCGGGACAACTCCTACAATGAGCAGTTCTTC

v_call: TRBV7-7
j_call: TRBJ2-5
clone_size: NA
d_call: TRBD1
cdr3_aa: CASSTDRGETQYF
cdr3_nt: TGTGCCAGCAGTACCGACAGGGGAGAGACCCAGTACTTC

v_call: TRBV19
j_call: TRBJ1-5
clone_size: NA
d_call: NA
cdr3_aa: CASSIIPQYSNQPQHF
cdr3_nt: TGTGCCAGTAGTATTATACCCCAGTATAGCAATCAGCCCCAGCATTTT

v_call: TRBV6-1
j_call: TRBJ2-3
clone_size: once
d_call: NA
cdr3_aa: CASRGNRARTDTQYF
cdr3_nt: TGTGCCAGCAGAGGTAACAGGGCGCGCACAGATACGCAGTATTTT

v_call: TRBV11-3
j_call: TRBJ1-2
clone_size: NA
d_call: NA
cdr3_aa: CASSLGPIYGYTF
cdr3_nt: TGTGCCAGCAGCTTAGGGCCAATCTATGGCTACACCTTC

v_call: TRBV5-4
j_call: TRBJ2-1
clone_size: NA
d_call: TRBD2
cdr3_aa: CASSSGTSGGNEQFF
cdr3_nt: TGTGCCAGCAGCTCAGGGACTTCCGGGGGGAATGAGCAGTTCTTC

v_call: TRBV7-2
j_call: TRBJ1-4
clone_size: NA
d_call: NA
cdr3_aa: CASSLRQATATNEKLFF
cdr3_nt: TGTGCCAGCAGCTTAAGACAGGCGACGGCAACTAATGAAAAACTGTTTTTT

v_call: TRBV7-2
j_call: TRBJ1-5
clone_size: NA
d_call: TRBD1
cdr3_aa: CASSLDGTGYQPQHF
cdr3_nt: TGTGCCAGCAGCTTAGACGGGACAGGTTATCAGCCCCAGCATTTT

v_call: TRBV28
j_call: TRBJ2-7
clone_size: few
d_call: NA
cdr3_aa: CASTDSGSYEQYF
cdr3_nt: TGTGCCAGCACGGACTCCGGCTCCTACGAGCAGTACTTC

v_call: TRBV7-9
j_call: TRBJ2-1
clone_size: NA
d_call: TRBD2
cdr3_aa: CASSQTTSGSYNEQFF
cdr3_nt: TGTGCCAGCAGCCAAACCACTAGCGGCTCCTACAATGAGCAGTTCTTC

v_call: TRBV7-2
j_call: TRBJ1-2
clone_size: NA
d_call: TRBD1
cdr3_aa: CASSADSGTGKNLAF
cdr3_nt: TGTGCCAGCAGCGCCGACTCCGGGACAGGGAAAAATCTCGCCTTC

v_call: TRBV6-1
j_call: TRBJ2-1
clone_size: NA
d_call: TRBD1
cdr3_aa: CASSDIGQGGNEQFF
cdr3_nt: TGTGCCAGCAGTGATATCGGACAGGGAGGCAATGAGCAGTTCTTC

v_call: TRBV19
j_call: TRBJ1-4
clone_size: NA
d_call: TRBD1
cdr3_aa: CASSRGQGDEKLFF
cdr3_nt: TGTGCCAGTAGTAGGGGACAGGGGGATGAAAAACTGTTTTTT

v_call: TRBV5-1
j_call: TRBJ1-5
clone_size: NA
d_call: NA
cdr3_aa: CASSPWGGGGNQPQHF
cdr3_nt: TGCGCCAGCAGCCCTTGGGGGGGTGGCGGCAATCAGCCCCAGCATTTT

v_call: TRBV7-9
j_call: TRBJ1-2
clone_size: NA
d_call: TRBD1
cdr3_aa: CASSLQGQGDGYTF
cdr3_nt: TGTGCCAGCAGCCTACAGGGGCAGGGGGATGGCTACACCTTC

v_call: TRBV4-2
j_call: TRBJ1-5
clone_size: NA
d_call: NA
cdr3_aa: CASVERQERSNQPQHF
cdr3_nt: TGTGCCAGCGTTGAGAGACAGGAACGGAGCAATCAGCCCCAGCATTTT

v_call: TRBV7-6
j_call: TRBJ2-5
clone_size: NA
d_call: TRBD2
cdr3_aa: CASSLRLTSGSETQYF
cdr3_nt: TGTGCCAGCAGCTTGCGATTGACTAGCGGGTCGGAGACCCAGTACTTC

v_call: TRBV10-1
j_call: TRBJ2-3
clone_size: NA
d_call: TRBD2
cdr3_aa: CASISLAGRTDTQYF
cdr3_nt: TGCGCCAGCATATCCCTAGCGGGAAGGACAGATACGCAGTATTTT

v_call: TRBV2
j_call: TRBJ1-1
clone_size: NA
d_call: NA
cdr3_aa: CASSDLAGEFNANTEAFF
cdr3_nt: TGTGCCAGCAGTGATTTGGCAGGGGAATTTAACGCGAACACTGAAGCTTTCTTT

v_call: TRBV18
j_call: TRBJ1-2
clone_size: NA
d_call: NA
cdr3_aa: CASSPDSTFNYGYTF
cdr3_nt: TGTGCCAGCTCACCCGACAGTACCTTTAACTATGGCTACACCTTC

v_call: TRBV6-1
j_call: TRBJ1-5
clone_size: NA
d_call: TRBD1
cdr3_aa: CASSENDRVGEPQHF
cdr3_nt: TGTGCCAGCAGTGAAAATGACAGGGTGGGTGAGCCCCAGCATTTT

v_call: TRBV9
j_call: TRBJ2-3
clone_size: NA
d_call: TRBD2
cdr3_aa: CASSVDAASGGLGSGSTDTQYF
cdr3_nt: TGTGCCAGCAGCGTAGACGCGGCTAGCGGCGGCCTGGGGTCGGGTAGCACAGATACGCAGTATTTT

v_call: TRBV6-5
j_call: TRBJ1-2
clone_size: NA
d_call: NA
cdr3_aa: CASSSRDRTLYGYTF
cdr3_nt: TGTGCCAGCAGTTCGCGAGACAGGACACTCTATGGCTACACCTTC